The 6 T cell receptor beta chains below were found in one sample sequenced in a study of PD-L1 blockade in urothelial cancer. Repertoires were generated with immunoSEQ multiplex PCR, while TCRdb's copy carries only in-frame clones and drops some. The data contain 35,000 to 50,000 clones, 83% of them seen just once; the ten biggest clones take up approximately 15%. Time point denoted: peripheral blood 6 weeks after treatment start. The sequenced sample was PBMCs, obtained around atezolizumab (anti-PD-L1) treatment. These receptors were obtained from a man aged 55 to 70 with urothelial cancer.

CDR3 sequence: CASSPDSATNEKLFF. In DNA, the CDR3 is TGCGCCAGCAGTCCCGATTCGGCAACTAATGAAAAACTGTTTTTT. The chain is built from TRBV10-2 and TRBJ1-4; no clear D. The CDR3 runs 15 residues. Trimming took 5 bases from V and 0 from J, leaving 10 bases between them. Germline-derived CDR1 and CDR2 are WSHSY and SAAADI.

The count of this clone is one. At one boundary the junction diverges from the germline segment, which might be a read error. The chain links TRBV5-6 to TRBJ2-7; D ambiguous. The CDR3 runs 13 residues. Germline values: CDR1 SGHDT, CDR2 YYEEEE. The CDR3 coding sequence is TGTGCCAGCAGCTTGAGCGTAGGAATAGAAGTAGGTTTC. Translated: CASSLSVGIEVGF.

This rearrangement joins TRBV4-2 to TRBJ2-7, with 10 nucleotides matching TRBD1. The CDR3 sequence is 17 residues long. The trim removed 1 base at V and 2 bases at J, leaving 8 bases unmatched. Germline CDR1 LGHNA, CDR2 YNFKEQ. The CDR3 sequence: CASSQGIGGQGTYEQYF. The CDR3, as DNA: TGTGCCAGCAGCCAAGGGATCGGGGGACAGGGGACCTACGAGCAGTACTTC.

V and J are TRBV4-1 and TRBJ2-7, with 9 nucleotides matching TRBD1. With 6 bases clipped from V and 1 base from J, the junction kept 10 bases outside the gene matches. This CDR3 spans 16 amino acids. The germline gives CDR1 MGHRA, CDR2 YSYEKL. DNA of the CDR3: TGCGCCAGCAGGCGCGCCCCCGGGACAGGGTCCTACGAGCAGTACTTC. It encodes CASRRAPGTGSYEQYF.

This chain connects TRBV5-1 to TRBJ1-1; the match to TRBD1 covers 9 bases. The V and J ends lost 4 bases and 3 bases, in that order; junction bases with no gene match: 13. The CDR3 covers 17 residues. Germline lookup yields CDR1 SGHRS and CDR2 YFSETQ. CDR3 loop: CASSGSGQGFIDTEAFF. DNA for the CDR3: TGCGCCAGCAGCGGGTCGGGACAGGGTTTTATCGACACTGAAGCTTTCTTT.

This sequence joins TRBV11-2 and TRBJ1-5; 9 nucleotides line up with TRBD1. The CDR3 length is 19 residues. With V trimmed by 4 bases and J by 2 bases, 15 bases remained unmatched. Germline CDR1 SGHAT, CDR2 FQNNGV. The CDR3 bases are TGTGCCAGCAGCTCCCAGGGGGCGGGGGACAGGGCGGGCAATCAGCCCCAGCATTTT. It encodes CASSSQGAGDRAGNQPQHF.